This TCR beta chain was captured in a study of T cells in Graves' hyperthyroidism and ophthalmopathy. General study findings and limits: Clonotypes that were expanded in thyroid above 0.001 mostly appeared in blood too.

In this sample, this clonotype turned up many times. Its antigen is as yet unknown. CDR3 size: 11 residues. In germline, CDR1 is SGHNT, CDR2 YYREEE (reference sequence). V dropped 6 bases and J dropped 7 bases, with 10 bases sitting between them. RNA transcripts provided the source from which TCR beta CDR3 regions were amplified. The study used the HTBI primer set for a first-round RT-PCR of the TCR CDR3. TCRdb re-analysed the multiplex PCR reads in MiXCR, keeping a single row per CDR3 protein. The data contain approximately 700,000 distinct CDR3 sequences, 45% of them singletons. The sequence was obtained from an adult man with Graves' disease, either hyperthyroidism or ophthalmopathy (not recorded which). The chain is built from TRBV5-4 and TRBJ1-1; D call uncertain. The specimen sequenced was peripheral blood or thyroid tissue (not recorded which). The CDR3 DNA reads as TGTGCCAGCATCCGGTGGGGTGAAGCTTTCTTT. This translates into CASIRWGEAFF.